The next 27 T cell receptor beta chains were all read from a single sample in a study of blood T cell repertoires in COVID-19 (dated by TCRdb to 2019 to 2021). To prepare the library, the immunoSEQ multiplex PCR assay was applied. Entries here come from immuneACCESS through TCRdb and include only in-frame sequences with V and J called. Some clones fail to appear in such tables; in the studies checked, an unresolved V gene covers under half of the shortfall, and the cause of the remainder is unknown. The sample has around 130,000 clones on record, 80% to 85% of them singletons. The ten top clones hold around 13% of the sample. Sequencing was done on a sample of peripheral blood. The origin of the receptors is a woman in her twenties or thirties who had recovered from COVID-19.

The chain couples TRBV5-1 to TRBJ2-7; 7 nucleotides agree with TRBD2. The V and J ends lost 4 bases and 7 bases, in that order; junction bases with no gene match: 14. The CDR3 contains 15 residues. Germline CDR1 is SGHRS and CDR2 is YFSETQ. CDR3: CASSNTGLNSVEQYF. The CDR3 region has the DNA TGCGCCAGCAGCAATACGGGACTAAACTCGGTGGAGCAGTACTTC.

The chain joins TRBV27 to TRBJ1-1; D possibly corresponds to TRBD1 (5 bases). V lost 4 bases to trimming and J lost 1 base, with 13 bases between them. Looked up from germline, CDR1 is MNHEY and CDR2 is SMNVEV (reference sequence). The CDR3 extends over 15 amino acids. The DNA for the CDR3 is TGTGCCAGCAGTTCTCCCCAGGGATCGAACACTGAAGCTTTCTTT. Translating it yields CASSSPQGSNTEAFF.

The chain combines TRBV19 with TRBJ2-1; 13 nucleotides align to TRBD2. The V gene's germline CDR1 is LNHDA and CDR2 SQIVND (reference sequence). V trimming: 9 bases; J trimming: 6 bases; junction bases outside the gene matches: 2. The CDR3 has 13 amino acids. The CDR3 nucleotides are TGTGCCAGCGGACTAGCGGGAGTCAATGAGCAGTTCTTC. Its protein product is CASGLAGVNEQFF.

The rearrangement links TRBV19 to TRBJ2-1; D is unclear. Germline V gene sequence: CDR1 LNHDA, CDR2 SQIVND (reference sequence). The CDR3 covers 16 residues. V lost 3 bases, J lost 0 bases, and 12 bases lay in between. The CDR3 here is CASSMRKLSSYNEQFF. The CDR3 DNA reads as TGTGCCAGTAGTATGAGAAAATTAAGCTCCTACAATGAGCAGTTCTTC.

The V and J genes are TRBV2 and TRBJ2-1, with D perhaps matching TRBD2 (5 bases). Germline V CDR1 and CDR2: SNHLY, FYNNEI. The CDR3 is made up of 14 amino acids. The V end was cut by 7 bases, the J end by 5 bases, with 15 bases between. The CDR3 here is CASIPLDLHNEQFF. As DNA, the CDR3 is TGTGCCAGCATCCCACTAGATCTCCACAATGAGCAGTTCTTC. Together with reference TRBV2 and TRBJ2-1, the CDR3 gives the full variable domain: EPEVTQTPSHQVTQMGQEVILRCVPISNHLYFYWYRQILGQKVEFLVSFYNNEISEKSEIFDDQFSVERPDGSNFTLKIRSTKLEDSAMYFCASIPLDLHNEQFFGPGTRLTVL.

The chain carries TRBV6-5 and TRBJ1-2; D possibly corresponds to TRBD1 (5 bases). Trimming stripped 4 bases from V and 2 bases from J, with 11 bases between. Germline CDR1 reads MNHEY; CDR2 reads SVGAGI. This CDR3 is 14 amino acids long. The CDR3 coding sequence is TGTGCCAGCAGTTCAGGGTTTGGAAACTATGGCTACACCTTC. It encodes CASSSGFGNYGYTF.

The chain is built from TRBV7-8 and TRBJ1-3, with D maybe TRBD1 (5 bases). CDR1 is SGHVS, CDR2 FQNEAQ, per germline. V lost 5 bases and J lost 0, with 14 bases in between. This CDR3 contains 16 residues. CDR3 sequence: CASSGLAGGSGNTIYF. DNA for the CDR3: TGTGCCAGCAGCGGGCTTGCGGGGGGCTCTGGAAACACCATATATTTT. Together with reference TRBV7-8 and TRBJ1-3, the CDR3 gives the full variable domain: GAGVSQSPRYKVAKRGQDVALRCDPISGHVSLFWYQQALGQGPEFLTYFQNEAQLDKSGLPSDRFFAERPEGSVSTLKIQRTQQEDSAVYLCASSGLAGGSGNTIYFGEGSWLTVV.

This chain connects TRBV6-1 to TRBJ2-4; TRBD1 matches 9 bases. This CDR3 spans 19 amino acids. The junction had 15 bases not matched to a gene; V was cut back by 3 bases and J by 3 bases. The V gene's germline CDR1 is MNHNS and CDR2 SASEGT. The CDR3 bases are TGTGCCAGCAGTGAGATAAGTCCGGGACAGGGAAAGGGCAAAAACATTCAGTACTTC. It specifies CASSEISPGQGKGKNIQYF.

The genes are TRBV19 and TRBJ1-2; 10 nucleotides align to TRBD1. The ends lost 5 bases at V and 4 bases at J; junction bases unmatched: 4. Germline V CDR1 and CDR2: LNHDA, SQIVND (reference sequence). The CDR3 is 14 amino acids. CDR3 in amino acids: CASSERTGGYGYTF. The CDR3 DNA follows: TGTGCCAGTAGTGAACGGACAGGGGGCTATGGCTACACCTTC.

The V call is TRBV30, the J call TRBJ2-3; D uncertain. This CDR3 comprises 14 residues. V was pared by 0 bases and J by 2 bases, with 9 bases between. The V gene's germline CDR1 is GTSNPN and CDR2 SVGIG (reference sequence). The CDR3 loop reads CAWSVWSLTDTQYF. Written as DNA, the CDR3 is TGTGCCTGGAGTGTATGGAGTCTCACAGATACGCAGTATTTT.

The rearrangement links TRBV6-6 to TRBJ1-4, with 8 bases identical to TRBD1. The CDR3 extends over 15 amino acids. V lost 5 bases to trimming and J lost 7 bases; unmatched junction nucleotides: 9. Germline loops: CDR1 MNHNY, CDR2 SVGAGI (reference sequence). The CDR3 bases are TGTGCCAGCAGTCCCTCCCGGACAGGGACTGAAAAACTGTTTTTT. As protein: CASSPSRTGTEKLFF.

This chain joins TRBV3-1 (or the pseudogene TRBV3-2) and TRBJ1-4, with a possible D match to TRBD1 (5 bases). The CDR3 runs to 15 residues. Germline CDR1 reads LGHDT; CDR2 reads YNNKEL (reference sequence). Trimming pared 0 bases from V and 8 bases from J, leaving 13 bases between. CDR3 protein: CASSQDRAAGEKLFF. CDR3 in DNA: TGTGCCAGCAGCCAAGACAGGGCGGCGGGAGAAAAACTGTTTTTT.

V is TRBV15 and J is TRBJ1-4; 8 nucleotides agree with TRBD1. Germline CDR1 reads LNHNV; CDR2 reads YYDKDF (reference sequence). Trimming took 6 bases from V and 8 from J; bases not matched to a gene: 5. The CDR3 is made up of 13 amino acids. This CDR3 reads CATSPGQGEKLFF. The CDR3 DNA follows: TGTGCCACCAGTCCTGGACAGGGCGAAAAACTGTTTTTT.

This rearrangement joins TRBV15 to TRBJ2-7; 7 nucleotides align to TRBD2. This CDR3 is 14 amino acids long. V gave up 0 bases and J gave up 5 bases; unmatched junction bases: 4. CDR1 is LNHNV, CDR2 YYDKDF, per germline (reference sequence). CDR3 nucleotide sequence: TGTGCCACCAGCAGAGATGGGAGGGCCAACGAGCAGTACTTC. Translating gives CATSRDGRANEQYF.

This rearrangement joins TRBV29-1 to TRBJ1-3; D unclear. The CDR3 length is 13 residues. Deletions cut 6 bases from V and 0 bases from J, with 9 bases between. Germline values: CDR1 SQVTM, CDR2 ANQGSEA. CDR3 DNA sequence: TGCAGCGTGACACTGTTCTCTGGAAACACCATATATTTT. This translates into CSVTLFSGNTIYF.

V and J are TRBV18 and TRBJ1-1; D is uncertain. CDR3 length equals 11 residues. Germline CDR1 and CDR2: KGHSH and LQKENI. Between the trimmed V and J ends, which lost 2 bases and 8 bases, there was a span of 6 bases. The CDR3 region is CASSPAGEAFF. CDR3 sequence (DNA): TGTGCCAGCTCACCAGCGGGGGAAGCTTTCTTT.

The V gene is TRBV6-2 or TRBV6-3, the J gene TRBJ2-3, with 12 bases aligning to TRBD2. Germline CDR1 reads MNHEY; CDR2 reads SVGEGT. The CDR3 is 19 residues long. The V and J ends lost 2 bases and 4 bases, in that order; junction bases with no gene match: 13. The CDR3: CASSYAAGLAGLVSDTQYF. The DNA of the CDR3 is TGTGCCAGCAGTTACGCCGCGGGACTAGCGGGTTTAGTATCAGATACGCAGTATTTT.

V usage is TRBV11-2 and J usage is TRBJ2-1; 9 nucleotides match TRBD2. CDR3 length: 16 amino acids. Trimming cost V 1 base and J 8 bases; bases outside gene matches: 9. In germline, CDR1 is SGHAT, CDR2 FQNNGV. CDR3 region: CASSLVAGVSNDEQFF. The CDR3 bases are TGTGCCAGCAGCTTAGTAGCGGGGGTCTCGAATGATGAGCAGTTCTTC.

CDR3 sequence: CASSDGPPQETQYF. CDR3 bases: TGTGCCAGCAGTGATGGGCCACCACAAGAGACCCAGTACTTC. The chain employs TRBV2 and TRBJ2-5; D is undetermined. The germline V and J ends were trimmed by 3 bases and 2 bases, with 10 bases remaining between them. The CDR3 has 14 amino acids. CDR1 is SNHLY, CDR2 FYNNEI, per germline.

The chain recombines TRBV25-1 with TRBJ1-1; D remains unclear. This CDR3 has 15 amino acids. V lost 6 bases to trimming and J lost 1 base, with 15 bases between them. Looked up from germline, CDR1 is MGHDK and CDR2 is SYGVNS. CDR3 nucleotides: TGTGCCAGCAGAACCCCAGCTGGAGAGAACACTGAAGCTTTCTTT. Translating gives CASRTPAGENTEAFF.

This chain joins TRBV4-2 and TRBJ1-6; possible D gene TRBD1, 5 bases. Deletions cut 0 bases from V and 6 bases from J, with 6 bases between. This CDR3 is built from 14 residues. CDR1 and CDR2 (germline): LGHNA, YNFKEQ. The CDR3 loop is CASSQEDSNSPLHF. Here the CDR3 DNA reads TGTGCCAGCAGCCAAGAAGACAGTAATTCACCCCTCCACTTT.

This chain connects TRBV10-3 to TRBJ2-1, with a possible D match to TRBD2 (5 bases). Germline V gives CDR1 ENHRY, CDR2 SYGVKD. This CDR3 has 14 residues. V lost 5 bases to trimming and J lost 9 bases, with 17 bases between them. The CDR3 is CAISPGGRVGEQFF. In nucleotides, the CDR3 is TGTGCCATCAGTCCAGGAGGCCGGGTCGGTGAGCAGTTCTTC.

J is TRBJ2-1 and V is TRBV27, with D perhaps matching TRBD2 (5 bases). The ends were cut back, 5 bases at V and 4 bases at J, with 15 bases in the middle. Germline V gene sequence: CDR1 MNHEY, CDR2 SMNVEV (reference sequence). The CDR3 length is 15 residues. CDR3 sequence reads: CASSIQRDRYNEQFF. The CDR3 DNA reads TGTGCCAGCAGTATCCAACGGGATCGGTACAATGAGCAGTTCTTC.

This chain links TRBV5-1 with TRBJ2-6, with a possible D match to TRBD2 (5 bases). Germline lookup yields CDR1 SGHRS and CDR2 YFSETQ. The CDR3 is 15 amino acids. Trimming left V 2 bases short and J 0 bases short, with 6 bases between. Here the CDR3 DNA reads TGCGCCAGCAGCTTCACTAGCTCTGGGGCCAACGTCCTGACTTTC. Protein: CASSFTSSGANVLTF.

The rearrangement joins TRBV30 to TRBJ1-2; D is uncertain. V was clipped by 8 bases and J by 8 bases, with 12 bases between them. CDR1 and CDR2 (germline): GTSNPN, SVGIG (reference sequence). This CDR3 comprises 10 residues. DNA of the CDR3: TGTGCCAACGCAGCCGGGGGCTACACCTTC. This codes for CANAAGGYTF. The whole variable domain, remainder taken from reference TRBV30 and TRBJ1-2, is SQTIHQWPATLVQPVGSPLSLECTVEGTSNPNLYWYRQAAGRGLQLLFYSVGIGQISSEVPQNLSASRPQDRQFILSSKKLLLSDSGFYLCANAAGGYTFGSGTRLTVV.

The V gene is TRBV20-1, the J gene TRBJ2-7, with 9 bases identical to TRBD2. CDR1 is DFQATT and CDR2 is SNEGSKA in the germline V gene (reference sequence). Trimming at V came to 3 bases and at J to 0 bases, leaving 3 bases not matched to a gene. The CDR3 is made up of 14 amino acids. The CDR3 DNA sequence: TGCAGTGCTAGTCTAGCGGGATACTCCTACGAGCAGTACTTC. Translation gives CSASLAGYSYEQYF.

J is TRBJ2-1 and V is TRBV5-6; D is possibly TRBD2 (5 bases). Germline V gene data show CDR1 as SGHDT and CDR2 as YYEEEE. This CDR3 contains 12 residues. Trimming removed 7 bases at V and 7 bases at J, with 12 bases between. This CDR3 reads CASSEVLNEQFF. The CDR3 bases are TGTGCCAGCTCGGAGGTACTAAATGAGCAGTTCTTC.